Following are 6 T cell receptor beta chains from one sample sequenced in a study of blood T cell repertoires in COVID-19. The table came from immunoSEQ multiplex PCR; TCRdb's copy has only in-frame clones and leaves some out. The sample lists 100,000 or so clones, 88% seen once, with more than 5.5% in the top ten. Sequencing was done on a sample of peripheral blood. The receptors come from a woman aged 55-75 years with acute or convalescent COVID-19.

V and J are TRBV28 and TRBJ1-1; tentatively, D is TRBD1 (6 bases). Trimming took 5 bases from V and 1 from J, leaving 17 bases between them. The CDR3 is 16 residues long. CDR1 MDHEN and CDR2 SYDVKM come from the germline V gene. DNA of the CDR3: TGTGCCAGCAGTGAAGCCCAGGACAGACGGAACACTGAAGCTTTCTTT. Amino acids: CASSEAQDRRNTEAFF. The variable domain in full, with the rest retrieved from reference TRBV28 and TRBJ1-1, is DVKVTQSSRYLVKRTGEKVFLECVQDMDHENMFWYRQDPGLGLRLIYFSYDVKMKEKGDIPEGYSVSREKKERFSLILESASTNQTSMYLCASSEAQDRRNTEAFFGQGTRLTVV.

V and J are TRBV19 and TRBJ2-5, with D possibly being TRBD2 (6 bases). Germline lookup yields CDR1 LNHDA and CDR2 SQIVND (reference sequence). With 6 bases removed from V and 4 bases from J, the gap between germline ends came to 12 bases. There are 13 residues in the CDR3. The CDR3 loop reads CASSGQGGETQYF. The CDR3 nucleotides read TGTGCCAGTAGCGGGCAGGGAGGAGAGACCCAGTACTTC.

The chain recombines TRBV9 with TRBJ2-2; maybe TRBD2 (6 bases). The V gene lost 0 bases and the J gene lost 6 bases, with 12 bases spanning the gap. The germline V gene encodes CDR1 SGDLS and CDR2 YYNGEE. This CDR3 contains 15 residues. The CDR3 coding sequence is TGTGCCAGCAGCGTAGAGCGGGCCGGCGCCGGGGAGCTGTTTTTT. It is translated as CASSVERAGAGELFF.

This rearrangement joins TRBV29-1 to TRBJ1-4; D unresolved. Germline CDR1 is SQVTM and CDR2 is ANQGSEA. V lost 1 base and J 7 bases, leaving 10 bases between the germline ends. The CDR3 extends over 13 amino acids. The CDR3 protein is CSVEAFSGEKLFF. The CDR3 bases are TGCAGCGTTGAAGCTTTCTCAGGTGAAAAACTGTTTTTT.

This chain connects TRBV7-8 to TRBJ1-1, with 7 bases aligning to TRBD1. CDR3 length equals 13 residues. Germline V gene sequence: CDR1 SGHVS, CDR2 FQNEAQ. The V gene end was trimmed by 5 bases and the J gene end by 1 base; junction bases not matched to a gene: 1. The CDR3 loop reads CASSRTGNTEAFF. The CDR3 DNA follows: TGTGCCAGCAGCAGGACAGGGAACACTGAAGCTTTCTTT.

This chain connects TRBV24-1 to TRBJ2-1; the D is unclear. V dropped 8 bases and J dropped 0 bases, with 4 bases sitting between them. CDR1 KGHDR and CDR2 SFDVKD come from the germline V gene. The CDR3 totals 12 residues. The CDR3 DNA reads TGTGCCACCAAGAGCTCCTACAATGAGCAGTTCTTC. Translation gives CATKSSYNEQFF.